This T cell receptor (beta chain) was recovered during a study of CD8 T cells in Susac syndrome. This CDR3 has 15 amino acids. The V end lost 5 bases, the J end lost 4 bases, and 18 bases lay between the germline ends. CDR1 and CDR2 (germline): SQVTM, ANQGSEA. The RNA, about 0.45 to 1 ug, was put through reverse transcription using random hexamers. TCR beta CDR3 was amplified by immunoSEQ covering 54 Vbeta and 13 Jbeta. TCRdb re-called the immunoSEQ multiplex PCR reads through MiXCR, storing one row per CDR3 protein. The sample holds over 130,000 distinct CDR3 sequences; 85% to 95% are singletons and the top ten take approximately 0.11%.

The sequenced sample was CD4+ T cells from PBMCs. The chain carries TRBV29-1 and TRBJ2-1, with a weak D call TRBD2 (6 bases). This receptor was taken from a human donor with multiple sclerosis. The CDR3 sequence: CSVIRGTSSYNEQFF. The CDR3 DNA reads as TGCAGCGTTATCCGCGGGACTTCTAGTTACAATGAGCAGTTCTTC.